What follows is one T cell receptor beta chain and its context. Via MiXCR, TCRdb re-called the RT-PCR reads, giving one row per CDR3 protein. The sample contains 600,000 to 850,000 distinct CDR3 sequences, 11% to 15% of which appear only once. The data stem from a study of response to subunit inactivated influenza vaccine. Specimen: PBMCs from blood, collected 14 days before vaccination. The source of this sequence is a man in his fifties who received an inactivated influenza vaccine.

The CDR3 loop is CASSQASGVQETQYF. CDR3 bases: TGTGCCAGCAGCCAAGCCAGCGGGGTACAAGAGACCCAGTACTTC. The chain carries TRBV4-2 and TRBJ2-5; 7 bases agree with TRBD2. The germline CDR1 and CDR2 sequences are LGHNA and YNFKEQ. The CDR3 covers 15 residues. Trimming took 1 base from V and 2 from J; bases not matched to a gene: 4.